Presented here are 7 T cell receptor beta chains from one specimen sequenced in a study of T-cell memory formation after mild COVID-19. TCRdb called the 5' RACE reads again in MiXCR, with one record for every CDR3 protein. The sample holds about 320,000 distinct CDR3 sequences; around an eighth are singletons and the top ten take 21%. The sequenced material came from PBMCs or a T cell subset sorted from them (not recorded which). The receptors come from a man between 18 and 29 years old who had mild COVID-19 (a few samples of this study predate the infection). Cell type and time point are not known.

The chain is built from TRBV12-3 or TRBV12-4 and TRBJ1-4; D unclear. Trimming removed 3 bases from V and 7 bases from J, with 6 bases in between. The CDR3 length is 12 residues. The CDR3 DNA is TGTGCCAGCAGTTTCGGAAGTGAAAAACTGTTTTTT. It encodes CASSFGSEKLFF.

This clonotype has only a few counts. The chain's CDR3 is CASSQLFLDTEAFF. The CDR3 DNA reads as TGTGCCAGCAGCCAACTGTTCTTGGACACTGAAGCTTTCTTT. The gene calls are TRBV14 and TRBJ1-1; D not resolved. Trimming left V 2 bases short and J 3 bases short, with 10 bases between. CDR3 size: 14 residues. Germline CDR1 is SGHDN and CDR2 is FVKESK.

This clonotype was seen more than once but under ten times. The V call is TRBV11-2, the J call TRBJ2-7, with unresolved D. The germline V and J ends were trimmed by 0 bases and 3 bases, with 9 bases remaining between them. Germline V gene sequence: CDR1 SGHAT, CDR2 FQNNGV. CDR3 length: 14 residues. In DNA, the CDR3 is TGTGCCAGCAGCTTAGAAGGGTTCAACTACGAGCAGTACGTC. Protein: CASSLEGFNYEQYV.

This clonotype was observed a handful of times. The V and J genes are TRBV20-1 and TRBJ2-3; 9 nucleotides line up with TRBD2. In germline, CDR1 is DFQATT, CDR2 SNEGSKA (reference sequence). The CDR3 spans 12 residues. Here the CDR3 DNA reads TGCAGCAAGCGGGGGGGCACAGATACGCAGTATTTT. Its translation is CSKRGGTDTQYF.

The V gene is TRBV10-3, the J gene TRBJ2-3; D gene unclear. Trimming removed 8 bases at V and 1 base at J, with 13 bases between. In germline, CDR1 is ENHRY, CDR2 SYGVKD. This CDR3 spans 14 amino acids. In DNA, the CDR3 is TGTGCCATCGGGTCAGAGCTACGCACAGATACGCAGTATTTT. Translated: CAIGSELRTDTQYF.

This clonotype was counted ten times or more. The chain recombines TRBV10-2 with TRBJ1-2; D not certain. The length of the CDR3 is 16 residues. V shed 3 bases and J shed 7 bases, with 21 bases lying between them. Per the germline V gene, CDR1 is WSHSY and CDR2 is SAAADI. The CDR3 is CASSDPTPAGRSGYTF. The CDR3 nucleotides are TGCGCCAGCAGTGACCCTACCCCGGCGGGGAGAAGTGGCTACACCTTC.

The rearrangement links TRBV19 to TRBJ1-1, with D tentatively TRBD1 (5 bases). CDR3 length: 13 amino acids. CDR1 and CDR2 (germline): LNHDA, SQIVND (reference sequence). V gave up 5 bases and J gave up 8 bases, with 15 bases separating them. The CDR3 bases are TGTGCCAGTAGTCCCGGGGCCTCCCGGGAAGCTTTCTTT. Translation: CASSPGASREAFF. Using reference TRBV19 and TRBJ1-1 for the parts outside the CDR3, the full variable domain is DGGITQSPKYLFRKEGQNVTLSCEQNLNHDAMYWYRQDPGQGLRLIYYSQIVNDFQKGDIAEGYSVSREKKESFPLTVTSAQKNPTAFYLCASSPGASREAFFGQGTRLTVV.